A single sample gave rise to the 31 T cell receptor beta chains below, sequenced in a study of OX40 agonist ivuxolimab in advanced cancers. Library construction relied on the immunoSEQ multiplex PCR assay. TCRdb took this table from immuneACCESS and kept in-frame rearrangements with V and J called. Such tables lack part of the clones; where checked against another copy, unresolved V genes explain under half of the gap, and the rest is unexplained. The sample table shows 100,000 to 120,000 clones, and 91% are seen once. The ten largest make up around 0.7% of the sample. The material was CD4+ or CD8+ T cells sorted from blood, obtained in a trial of the OX40 agonist ivuxolimab. Receptor source: an adult with an advanced solid tumor such as melanoma, head and neck, liver or kidney cancer.

This sequence joins TRBV27 and TRBJ1-3; no definite D call. Germline assignment: CDR1 MNHEY and CDR2 SMNVEV (reference sequence). The CDR3 consists of 13 residues. Between the trimmed V and J ends, which lost 3 bases and 2 bases, there was a span of 5 bases. The CDR3: CASSFRAGNTIYF. The CDR3 bases are TGTGCCAGCAGTTTTAGGGCTGGAAACACCATATATTTT.

The rearrangement links TRBV18 to TRBJ2-1; 7 bases align to TRBD2. The CDR3 contains 13 residues. Germline loops: CDR1 KGHSH, CDR2 LQKENI. Unmatched junction bases numbered 2, after V lost 4 bases and J lost 5 bases. Here the CDR3 DNA reads TGTGCCAGCTCACGGGAGGGGAACAATGAGCAGTTCTTC. Protein: CASSREGNNEQFF.

The V gene is TRBV2, the J gene TRBJ2-2; 10 positions agree with TRBD1. CDR3 length: 15 amino acids. Germline V CDR1 and CDR2: SNHLY, FYNNEI. The ends lost 6 bases at V and 3 bases at J; junction bases unmatched: 4. The CDR3 loop reads CASRMDRGDTGELFF. DNA for the CDR3: TGTGCCAGCAGGATGGACAGGGGGGACACCGGGGAGCTGTTTTTT.

Only one count was recorded for this clone. This chain joins TRBV5-1 and TRBJ2-5, with 10 positions matching TRBD2. There are 15 residues in the CDR3. The ends lost 7 bases at V and 4 bases at J; junction bases unmatched: 10. The germline CDR1 and CDR2 sequences are SGHRS and YFSETQ. This CDR3 reads CASQTLAGRGETQYF. CDR3 nucleotides: TGCGCCAGCCAAACACTAGCGGGAAGGGGAGAGACCCAGTACTTC.

The chain employs TRBV6-5 and TRBJ1-2, with TRBD1 as a possible D gene (5 bases). Trimming took 5 bases from V and 8 from J, leaving 9 bases between them. This CDR3 comprises 11 residues. Germline values: CDR1 MNHEY, CDR2 SVGAGI. The CDR3 sequence: CASSAGVGYTF. The CDR3 DNA reads as TGTGCCAGCAGTGCGGGGGTCGGCTACACCTTC.

CDR3 coding DNA: TGTGCCTGGAGTGGACGAACTGAAGCTTTCTTT. Its translation: CAWSGRTEAFF. The J gene is TRBJ1-1, the V gene TRBV30; D gene ambiguous. Germline loops: CDR1 GTSNPN, CDR2 SVGIG (reference sequence). The CDR3 runs to 11 residues. With 1 base removed from V and 5 bases from J, the gap between germline ends came to 5 bases.

The CDR3 nucleotides are TGTGCCAGCAAACCGGGACAGAACTATGGCTACACCTTC. Translation gives CASKPGQNYGYTF. The V gene is TRBV6-5, the J gene TRBJ1-2; 7 bases fit TRBD1. The CDR3 length is 13 residues. J gave up 2 bases and V 7 bases, and 4 bases lay outside the gene matches. Per the germline V gene, CDR1 is MNHEY and CDR2 is SVGAGI.

V usage is TRBV6-5 and J usage is TRBJ1-2, with a weak D call TRBD1 (6 bases). V was shortened by 0 bases and J by 5 bases, with 10 bases between the two germline ends. This CDR3 has 14 amino acids. CDR1 is MNHEY and CDR2 is SVGAGI in the germline V gene. CDR3 residues: CASSYSDRGYGYTF. CDR3 nucleotide sequence: TGTGCCAGCAGTTACTCGGATAGGGGGTATGGCTACACCTTC.

The V call is TRBV2, the J call TRBJ2-1; TRBD1 agrees at 8 bases. The V gene end was trimmed by 2 bases and the J gene end by 8 bases; junction bases not matched to a gene: 8. The CDR3 runs 15 residues. Germline V gene sequence: CDR1 SNHLY, CDR2 FYNNEI. DNA of the CDR3: TGTGCCAGCAGTGAACCGGGACAGGTGACCGATGAGCAGTTCTTC. Its protein is CASSEPGQVTDEQFF.

This clone was counted a single time. The gene calls are TRBV6-1 and TRBJ2-7; D might be TRBD1 (5 bases). The CDR3 totals 12 residues. Germline lookup yields CDR1 MNHNS and CDR2 SASEGT. Between the trimmed V and J ends, which lost 4 bases and 4 bases, there was a span of 8 bases. The CDR3 DNA sequence: TGTGCCAGCAGTGTAAGACAGTACGAGCAGTACTTC. It yields the protein CASSVRQYEQYF.

V gene TRBV11-3 combines with J gene TRBJ2-3; 8 nucleotides agree with TRBD2. V shed 0 bases and J 3 bases; nucleotides not matched to a gene: 5. The CDR3 sequence is 16 residues long. CDR1 is SGHNT, CDR2 YENEEA, per germline. CDR3 amino acids: CASSLDITGGTDTQYF. Here the CDR3 DNA reads TGTGCCAGCAGCTTAGATATTACGGGAGGGACAGATACGCAGTATTTT.

In this sample, this clone turned up a few times. The chain carries TRBV6-6 and TRBJ2-5; 7 bases agree with TRBD1. There are 12 residues in the CDR3. The junction had 5 bases not matched to a gene; V was cut back by 9 bases and J by 4 bases. Germline V gene sequence: CDR1 MNHNY, CDR2 SVGAGI (reference sequence). The CDR3 bases are TGTGCCAGTACAGGGGCGGGAGAGACCCAGTACTTC. It is translated as CASTGAGETQYF.

This clone appeared once. The J gene is TRBJ1-2, the V gene TRBV7-9; perhaps TRBD1 as D (6 bases). From germline, CDR1 is SEHNR and CDR2 FQNEAQ (reference sequence). V was clipped by 3 bases and J by 10 bases, with 18 bases between them. The CDR3 is made up of 14 amino acids. The CDR3 DNA is TGTGCCAGCAGCTTTCCGACAGGAGAAGAGGACTACACCTTC. It is translated as CASSFPTGEEDYTF.

This chain connects TRBV5-1 to TRBJ2-1, with TRBD2 matching over 12 bases. Germline CDR1 is SGHRS and CDR2 is YFSETQ. The V segment lost 4 bases and the J segment 5 bases; nucleotides outside the gene matches: 4. The CDR3 totals 15 residues. CDR3 region: CASSKGLAGHNEQFF. The CDR3, as DNA: TGCGCCAGCAGCAAGGGACTAGCGGGTCACAATGAGCAGTTCTTC.

The chain combines TRBV7-3 with TRBJ1-1, with no clear D. The CDR3 runs to 13 residues. The V gene's germline CDR1 is SGHTA and CDR2 FQGTGA. The ends were cut back, 5 bases at V and 1 base at J, with 8 bases in the middle. The CDR3 DNA sequence: TGTGCCAGCAGCAACACAAGGAACACTGAAGCTTTCTTT. Translation gives CASSNTRNTEAFF.

The rearrangement uses TRBV5-8 and TRBJ2-3; a possible D gene is TRBD1 (6 bases). V was shortened by 4 bases and J by 2 bases, with 11 bases between the two germline ends. The CDR3 loop spans 14 amino acids. Per germline, CDR1 SGHTS and CDR2 YDEGEE. The CDR3 protein is CASSPTGFTDTQYF. The CDR3 coding sequence is TGTGCCAGCAGCCCCACAGGGTTCACAGATACGCAGTATTTT.

The V call is TRBV7-8, the J call TRBJ2-5; possible D gene TRBD2, 6 bases. Near its end, the DNA agrees better with TRBJ2-7, so the J call may be wrong. Germline V gene data show CDR1 as SGHVS and CDR2 as FQNEAQ. This CDR3 spans 16 amino acids. The CDR3 spells CASSLFRRAGSYEQYF. Here the CDR3 DNA reads TGTGCCAGCAGCTTATTTAGGAGGGCCGGATCCTACGAGCAGTACTTC.

The gene calls are TRBV29-1 and TRBJ2-1; 7 positions agree with TRBD1. CDR3 length: 12 residues. V was clipped by 3 bases and J by 9 bases; unmatched bases: 5. Germline CDR1 reads SQVTM; CDR2 reads ANQGSEA. This CDR3 reads CSVDRGFGEQFF. CDR3 in DNA: TGCAGCGTTGACAGGGGGTTCGGTGAGCAGTTCTTC.

The chain couples TRBV10-1 to TRBJ2-2; tentatively, D is TRBD1 (7 bases). CDR1 is WNHNN, CDR2 SYGVQD, per germline (reference sequence). CDR3 length: 14 residues. V was clipped by 4 bases and J by 6 bases, with 12 bases between them. CDR3 protein: CASSVEGAAGELFF. The DNA for the CDR3 is TGCGCCAGCAGTGTGGAGGGGGCCGCCGGGGAGCTGTTTTTT.

The J gene is TRBJ1-2, the V gene TRBV19; D might be TRBD1 (5 bases). V was shortened by 4 bases and J by 7 bases, with 22 bases between the two germline ends. This CDR3 is 16 amino acids long. Looked up from germline, CDR1 is LNHDA and CDR2 is SQIVND (reference sequence). The CDR3, as DNA: TGTGCCAGTAGTACCAAGGGGCGGGTGGCAATCAGTGGCTACACCTTC. Protein product: CASSTKGRVAISGYTF.

About this clone itself: The same CDR3 arises from other DNA sequences in this sample as well. V and J are TRBV27 and TRBJ2-7, with D hard to call. CDR3 length: 13 amino acids. V dropped 3 bases and J dropped 12 bases, with 18 bases sitting between them. Germline CDR1 MNHEY, CDR2 SMNVEV (reference sequence). The CDR3 is CASSLQLSRIVYF. The CDR3 DNA reads as TGTGCCAGCAGTTTGCAGCTTTCAAGGATAGTGTACTTC.

The chain has TRBV18 and TRBJ2-3, with 7 bases aligning to TRBD1. The CDR3 consists of 14 residues. V lost 3 bases, J lost 5 bases, and 5 bases stayed unmatched. Per the germline V gene, CDR1 is KGHSH and CDR2 is LQKENI. This CDR3 reads CASSPGQERDTQYF. In DNA form, the CDR3 reads TGTGCCAGCTCACCCGGACAGGAAAGAGATACGCAGTATTTT.

The chain joins TRBV6-5 to TRBJ2-5; TRBD1 or TRBD2 may be the D gene (5 bases each). The closer fit of TRBJ2-7 to the DNA end suggests the J call may be wrong. This CDR3 contains 13 residues. Germline V CDR1 and CDR2: MNHEY, SVGAGI. CDR3 DNA: TGTGCCAGCAGTGGGGGATATTCCTACGAGCAGTACTTC. As protein: CASSGGYSYEQYF.

J is TRBJ1-1 and V is TRBV30; D is perhaps TRBD1 (5 bases). This CDR3 is 11 amino acids long. CDR1 and CDR2 from the germline V gene are GTSNPN and SVGIG (reference sequence). Trimming removed 2 bases at V and 6 bases at J, with 7 bases between. CDR3 amino acids: CAWSSGPEAFF. The CDR3 DNA is TGTGCCTGGAGTTCAGGGCCTGAAGCTTTCTTT. Drawing the rest from reference TRBV30 and TRBJ1-1, the complete variable domain is SQTIHQWPATLVQPVGSPLSLECTVEGTSNPNLYWYRQAAGRGLQLLFYSVGIGQISSEVPQNLSASRPQDRQFILSSKKLLLSDSGFYLCAWSSGPEAFFGQGTRLTVV.

V gene TRBV11-2 combines with J gene TRBJ1-5; no firm D call. CDR3 length: 19 amino acids. V lost 6 bases and J 3 bases, leaving 27 bases between the germline ends. Per germline, CDR1 SGHAT and CDR2 FQNNGV. The chain's CDR3 is CASSSKREPRPPYNQPQHF. The CDR3 coding sequence is TGTGCCAGCAGTTCCAAAAGGGAACCGAGACCTCCTTACAATCAGCCCCAGCATTTT. Full variable domain (missing parts from reference TRBV11-2 and TRBJ1-5): EAGVAQSPRYKIIEKRQSVAFWCNPISGHATLYWYQQILGQGPKLLIQFQNNGVVDDSQLPKDRFSAERLKGVDSTLKIQPAKLEDSAVYLCASSSKREPRPPYNQPQHFGDGTRLSIL.

The CDR3 DNA reads TGTGCCAGCAGCTTGGGGAGTCTCTACGAGCAGTACTTC. This gives the protein CASSLGSLYEQYF. The chain combines TRBV5-4 with TRBJ2-7, with D unclear. Germline CDR1 reads SGHNT; CDR2 reads YYREEE (reference sequence). CDR3 length equals 13 residues. The V gene lost 0 bases and the J gene lost 3 bases, with 7 bases spanning the gap.

The CDR3 nucleotides read TGCGCCAGCAGCTCCCGCAGGACAGGGGCGGGCACTGAAGCTTTCTTT. Encoded protein: CASSSRRTGAGTEAFF. The chain joins TRBV5-1 to TRBJ1-1; 9 nucleotides line up with TRBD1. Germline V gene data show CDR1 as SGHRS and CDR2 as YFSETQ. V was pared by 3 bases and J by 4 bases, with 10 bases of the junction left unmatched. The CDR3 has 16 residues.

The gene calls are TRBV30 and TRBJ2-3; a possible D gene is TRBD2 (6 bases). The CDR3 is made up of 13 amino acids. Trimming removed 0 bases from V and 5 bases from J, with 9 bases in between. Germline assignment: CDR1 GTSNPN and CDR2 SVGIG (reference sequence). As DNA, the CDR3 is TGTGCCTGGAGTGTCGGGCGGGGAGATACGCAGTATTTT. Translating it yields CAWSVGRGDTQYF.

This chain uses TRBV6-5 with TRBJ1-2; no reliable D call. CDR1 MNHEY and CDR2 SVGAGI come from the germline V gene. The CDR3 spans 14 residues. Between the trimmed V and J ends, which lost 6 bases and 7 bases, there was a span of 18 bases. CDR3 DNA sequence: TGTGCCAGCAGACGCGGACTAGGTTCTTCTGGCTACACCTTC. Translated, it gives CASRRGLGSSGYTF.

The chain couples TRBV30 to TRBJ2-1; 11 bases are a match to TRBD2. The trim removed 1 base at V and 10 bases at J, leaving 12 bases unmatched. CDR3 size: 16 residues. Germline CDR1 and CDR2: GTSNPN and SVGIG (reference sequence). The CDR3 DNA reads TGTGCCTGGAGTGCCGGTTTAGCGGGAGGGCCGGGCGAGCAGTTCTTC. Translating gives CAWSAGLAGGPGEQFF. Complete variable domain (other parts from reference TRBV30 and TRBJ2-1): SQTIHQWPATLVQPVGSPLSLECTVEGTSNPNLYWYRQAAGRGLQLLFYSVGIGQISSEVPQNLSASRPQDRQFILSSKKLLLSDSGFYLCAWSAGLAGGPGEQFFGPGTRLTVL.

V gene TRBV6-1 combines with J gene TRBJ1-3; D is unclear. Germline CDR1 is MNHNS and CDR2 is SASEGT. This CDR3 spans 14 amino acids. V was cut by 11 bases and J by 0 bases, with 14 bases left in between. The CDR3 reads CAGQGPSSGNTIYF. The CDR3 DNA reads TGTGCCGGCCAAGGGCCCAGCTCTGGAAACACCATATATTTT.